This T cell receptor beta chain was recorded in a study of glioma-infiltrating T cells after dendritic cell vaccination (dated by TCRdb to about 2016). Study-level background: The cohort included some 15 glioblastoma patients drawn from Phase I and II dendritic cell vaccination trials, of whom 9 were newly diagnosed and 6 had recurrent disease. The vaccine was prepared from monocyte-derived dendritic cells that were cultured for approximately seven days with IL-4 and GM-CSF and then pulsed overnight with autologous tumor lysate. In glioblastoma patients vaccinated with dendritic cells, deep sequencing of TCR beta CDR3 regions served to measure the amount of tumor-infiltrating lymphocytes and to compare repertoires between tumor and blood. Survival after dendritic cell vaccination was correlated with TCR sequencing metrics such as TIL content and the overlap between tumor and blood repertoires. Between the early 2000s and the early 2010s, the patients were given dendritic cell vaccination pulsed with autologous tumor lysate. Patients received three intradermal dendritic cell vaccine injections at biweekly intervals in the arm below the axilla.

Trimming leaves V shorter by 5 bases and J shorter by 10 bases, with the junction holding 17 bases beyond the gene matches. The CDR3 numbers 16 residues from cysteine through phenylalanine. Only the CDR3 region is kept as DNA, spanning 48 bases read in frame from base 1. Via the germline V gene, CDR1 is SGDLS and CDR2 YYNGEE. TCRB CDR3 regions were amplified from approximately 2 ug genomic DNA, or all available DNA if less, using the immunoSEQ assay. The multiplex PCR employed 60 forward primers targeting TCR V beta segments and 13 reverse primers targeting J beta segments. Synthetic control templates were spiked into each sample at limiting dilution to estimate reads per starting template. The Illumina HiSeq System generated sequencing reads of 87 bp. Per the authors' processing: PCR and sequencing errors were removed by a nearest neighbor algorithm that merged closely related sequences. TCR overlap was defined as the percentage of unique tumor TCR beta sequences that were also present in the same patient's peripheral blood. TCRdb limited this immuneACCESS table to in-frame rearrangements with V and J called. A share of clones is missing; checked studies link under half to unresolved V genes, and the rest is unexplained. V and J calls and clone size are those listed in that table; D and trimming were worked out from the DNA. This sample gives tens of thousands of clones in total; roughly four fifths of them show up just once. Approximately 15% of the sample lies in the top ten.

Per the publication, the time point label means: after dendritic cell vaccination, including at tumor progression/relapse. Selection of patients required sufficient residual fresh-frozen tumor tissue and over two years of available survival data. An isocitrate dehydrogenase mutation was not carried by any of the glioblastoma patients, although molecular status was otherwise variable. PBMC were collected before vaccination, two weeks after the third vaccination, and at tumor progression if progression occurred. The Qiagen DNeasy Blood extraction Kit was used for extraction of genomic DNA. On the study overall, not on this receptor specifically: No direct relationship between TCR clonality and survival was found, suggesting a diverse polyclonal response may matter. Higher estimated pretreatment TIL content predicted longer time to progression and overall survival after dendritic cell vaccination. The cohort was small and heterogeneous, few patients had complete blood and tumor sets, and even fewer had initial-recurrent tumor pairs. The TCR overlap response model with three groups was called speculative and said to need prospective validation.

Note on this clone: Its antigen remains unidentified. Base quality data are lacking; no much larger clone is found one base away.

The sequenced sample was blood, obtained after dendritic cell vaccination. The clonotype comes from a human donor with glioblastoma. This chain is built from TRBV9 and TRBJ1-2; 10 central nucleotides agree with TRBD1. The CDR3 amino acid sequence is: CASSSMLVTGTGAYTF. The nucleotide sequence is TGTGCCAGCAGTTCCATGCTAGTGACCGGGACAGGGGCCTACACCTTC.